These 27 T cell receptor beta chains came from one sample sequenced in a study of immune cell composition in non-small cell lung cancer. Assay: immunoSEQ multiplex PCR; the TCRdb copy retains only in-frame clones and omits some. Among approximately 9,100 clones listed, about 80% were seen once. Sequencing input: lung tumor tissue. These receptors all stem from a human donor with non-small cell lung cancer.

This clone has only a few counts. CDR3 DNA: TGTGCCAGCAGTTTAGGGGACCCGAGGACAGGGGTTTACCAAGAGACCCAGTACTTC. Its protein is CASSLGDPRTGVYQETQYF. The genes are TRBV27 and TRBJ2-5; 9 bases map to TRBD1. V lost 2 bases to trimming and J lost 0 bases; unmatched junction nucleotides: 13. The CDR3 length is 19 residues. Germline V CDR1 and CDR2: MNHEY, SMNVEV (reference sequence).

The gene calls are TRBV11-1 and TRBJ2-2; 9 nucleotides line up with TRBD2. The CDR3 is 17 residues long. Trimming cost V 5 bases and J 4 bases; bases outside gene matches: 11. Germline V gives CDR1 SGHAT, CDR2 FQDESV (reference sequence). CDR3 sequence: CASSPLRLAGTTGELFF. CDR3 DNA: TGTGCCAGCAGCCCCCTTAGGCTAGCGGGGACCACCGGGGAGCTGTTTTTT.

This sequence joins TRBV18 and TRBJ1-4, with D perhaps matching TRBD1 (5 bases). This CDR3 has 14 residues. V lost 3 bases to trimming and J lost 11 bases, with 16 bases between them. Germline CDR1 is KGHSH and CDR2 is LQKENI. The DNA of the CDR3 is TGTGCCAGCTCACCCCGCGTGGGGGAGGGGAAACTGTTTTTT. This translates into CASSPRVGEGKLFF. Using reference TRBV18 and TRBJ1-4 for the parts outside the CDR3, the full variable domain is NAGVMQNPRHLVRRRGQEARLRCSPMKGHSHVYWYRQLPEEGLKFMVYLQKENIIDESGMPKERFSAEFPKEGPSILRIQQVVRGDSAAYFCASSPRVGEGKLFFGSGTQLSVL.

V and J are TRBV4-3 and TRBJ1-1; D unclear. The CDR3 extends over 12 amino acids. V was clipped by 1 base and J by 7 bases, with 7 bases between them. Germline V gives CDR1 LGHNA, CDR2 YSLEER. CDR3 DNA: TGCGCCAGCAGCCAAGTTCTCGGTGAAGCTTTCTTT. Its protein is CASSQVLGEAFF.

The chain has TRBV7-2 and TRBJ2-7; tentative D call: TRBD2 (7 bases). V lost 4 bases and J lost 3, with 16 bases in between. Germline-derived CDR1 and CDR2 are SGHTA and FQGNSA. This CDR3 spans 15 amino acids. In DNA form, the CDR3 reads TGTGCCAGCAGCTCGAGGGGGGGCGGGCTCTACGAGCAGTACTTC. Amino acid sequence: CASSSRGGGLYEQYF.

V usage is TRBV29-1 and J usage is TRBJ2-3, with D perhaps matching TRBD1 (5 bases). CDR3 length equals 13 residues. Trimming took 2 bases from V and 4 from J, leaving 10 bases between them. The germline CDR1 and CDR2 sequences are SQVTM and ANQGSEA. CDR3 DNA: TGCAGCGTTGAACTTGGGGCGGCAGATACGCAGTATTTT. The encoded protein is CSVELGAADTQYF.

CDR3 protein: CATSRGAGITQPQHF. The CDR3 bases are TGTGCCACCAGCAGAGGGGCAGGGATTACTCAGCCCCAGCATTTT. The rearrangement joins TRBV15 to TRBJ1-5, with D possibly matching TRBD1 (5 bases). Germline values: CDR1 LNHNV, CDR2 YYDKDF (reference sequence). Trimming pared 1 base from V and 6 bases from J, leaving 13 bases between. CDR3 size: 15 residues.

This sequence joins TRBV30 and TRBJ1-1; the D gene is possibly TRBD1 (6 bases). The CDR3 loop spans 15 amino acids. Trimming pared 1 base from V and 2 bases from J, leaving 14 bases between. Germline V gene lookup returns CDR1 GTSNPN and CDR2 SVGIG (reference sequence). CDR3 in amino acids: CAWSGSGGRNTEAFF. The CDR3 DNA reads as TGTGCCTGGAGTGGTAGCGGGGGGCGAAACACTGAAGCTTTCTTT.

The chain couples TRBV30 to TRBJ2-6; D unclear. The CDR3 is 15 amino acids. The V end lost 5 bases, the J end lost 4 bases, and 15 bases lay between the germline ends. Germline V gene data show CDR1 as GTSNPN and CDR2 as SVGIG (reference sequence). The CDR3 nucleotides read TGTGCCTGGTCCATGTCGGGTGACGGGGCCAACGTCCTGACTTTC. Encoded protein: CAWSMSGDGANVLTF.

The rearrangement uses TRBV30 and TRBJ2-5; a possible D gene is TRBD2 (5 bases). From germline, CDR1 is GTSNPN and CDR2 SVGIG (reference sequence). The CDR3 is 13 amino acids. V gave up 0 bases and J gave up 5 bases, with 10 bases separating them. CDR3 residues: CAWSVAVRETQYF. The CDR3 DNA reads TGTGCCTGGAGTGTAGCGGTTCGGGAGACCCAGTACTTC.

This sequence joins TRBV20-1 and TRBJ1-2; D not certain. The length of the CDR3 is 11 residues. The V end lost 0 bases, the J end lost 9 bases, and 8 bases lay between the germline ends. CDR1 and CDR2 (germline): DFQATT, SNEGSKA (reference sequence). The CDR3 DNA follows: TGCAGTGCTAGAGACATGGAGAGCTACACCTTC. It encodes CSARDMESYTF.

The chain's CDR3 is CASSSSGGAPGELFF. CDR3 DNA sequence: TGTGCCAGCAGCTCTAGCGGGGGGGCGCCCGGGGAGCTGTTTTTT. The chain uses TRBV7-2 and TRBJ2-2; 12 bases line up with TRBD2. Germline V gene data show CDR1 as SGHTA and CDR2 as FQGNSA. V lost 4 bases, J lost 6 bases, and 3 bases stayed unmatched. The CDR3 loop spans 15 amino acids. The variable domain in full, with the rest retrieved from reference TRBV7-2 and TRBJ2-2, is GAGVSQSPSNKVTEKGKDVELRCDPISGHTALYWYRQSLGQGLEFLIYFQGNSAPDKSGLPSDRFSAERTGGSVSTLTIQRTQQEDSAVYLCASSSSGGAPGELFFGEGSRLTVL.

The chain joins TRBV6-5 to TRBJ2-2; D uncertain. The CDR3 spans 12 residues. V dropped 5 bases and J dropped 7 bases, with 8 bases sitting between them. The germline V gene has CDR1 MNHEY and CDR2 SVGAGI. For the CDR3, the DNA is TGTGCCAGCAGTGAGTCCGGCGGGGAGCTGTTTTTT. Protein sequence: CASSESGGELFF.

This rearrangement joins TRBV9 to TRBJ2-3; TRBD2 matches at 13 bases. V shed 4 bases and J 8 bases; nucleotides not matched to a gene: 7. The CDR3 covers 15 residues. Germline assignment: CDR1 SGDLS and CDR2 YYNGEE. The CDR3 bases are TGTGCCAGCAGCACCGGACTAGCGGGAGAGGGTACGCAGTATTTT. Protein: CASSTGLAGEGTQYF.

The CDR3 region is CSVAGKLAGATDTQYF. The CDR3 region has the DNA TGCAGCGTTGCAGGGAAACTAGCGGGAGCGACAGATACGCAGTATTTT. This chain joins TRBV29-1 and TRBJ2-3; 11 nucleotides line up with TRBD2. V was clipped by 4 bases and J by 3 bases; unmatched bases: 9. Germline V gene sequence: CDR1 SQVTM, CDR2 ANQGSEA. This CDR3 has 16 residues.

The chain is built from TRBV19 and TRBJ2-7; D is unresolved. CDR1 is LNHDA and CDR2 is SQIVND in the germline V gene (reference sequence). V lost 7 bases and J lost 7, with 17 bases in between. The CDR3 has 13 amino acids. CDR3 loop: CASKERSEREQYF. The CDR3 region has the DNA TGTGCCAGTAAGGAGCGCTCCGAGAGGGAGCAGTACTTC. The full variable domain, rest sourced from reference TRBV19 and TRBJ2-7, is DGGITQSPKYLFRKEGQNVTLSCEQNLNHDAMYWYRQDPGQGLRLIYYSQIVNDFQKGDIAEGYSVSREKKESFPLTVTSAQKNPTAFYLCASKERSEREQYFGPGTRLTVT.

This chain connects TRBV30 to TRBJ2-7, with 12 bases fitting TRBD1. The CDR3 has 16 amino acids. Germline V gives CDR1 GTSNPN, CDR2 SVGIG (reference sequence). V gave up 4 bases and J gave up 7 bases; unmatched junction bases: 14. The CDR3 coding sequence is TGTGCCTGGAACCCCTCCGGGACAGGGGGCGCAAGGGAGCAGTACTTC. Protein sequence: CAWNPSGTGGAREQYF.

This clone turned up a few times. V usage is TRBV19 and J usage is TRBJ2-1; D not certain. With 3 bases removed from V and 10 bases from J, the gap between germline ends came to 13 bases. CDR3 length: 13 residues. Germline CDR1 and CDR2: LNHDA and SQIVND (reference sequence). The CDR3 sequence: CASSIAFLGEQFF. In nucleotides, the CDR3 is TGTGCCAGTAGTATTGCTTTCTTAGGAGAGCAGTTCTTC.

The rearrangement links TRBV5-1 to TRBJ2-2; 7 nucleotides agree with TRBD1. The CDR3 contains 15 residues. The germline V gene has CDR1 SGHRS and CDR2 YFSETQ. Trimming took 4 bases from V and 2 from J; bases not matched to a gene: 5. The CDR3 coding sequence is TGCGCCAGCAGCCCGACAGGGCGAAACACCGGGGAGCTGTTTTTT. Amino acids: CASSPTGRNTGELFF.

This clone occurred a few times. The CDR3 sequence: CSVENRVPGELFF. DNA for the CDR3: TGCAGCGTTGAAAACAGGGTCCCCGGGGAGCTGTTTTTT. This chain uses TRBV29-1 with TRBJ2-2; possible D gene TRBD1, 6 bases. Trimming removed 2 bases from V and 6 bases from J, with 10 bases in between. Looked up from germline, CDR1 is SQVTM and CDR2 is ANQGSEA. This CDR3 is 13 amino acids long.

The V gene is TRBV9, the J gene TRBJ2-2; TRBD2 is a possible D gene (6 bases). The germline V and J ends were trimmed by 4 bases and 1 base, with 8 bases remaining between them. Germline CDR1 SGDLS, CDR2 YYNGEE. CDR3 length: 14 residues. CDR3 loop: CASSMGLNTGELFF. The CDR3 DNA is TGTGCCAGCAGCATGGGACTGAACACCGGGGAGCTGTTTTTT.

About this clone itself: Other nucleotide sequences in the sample specify the same CDR3. This rearrangement joins TRBV18 to TRBJ2-7; maybe TRBD1 (6 bases). V shed 8 bases and J shed 1 base, with 9 bases lying between them. Germline CDR1 reads KGHSH; CDR2 reads LQKENI. The CDR3 has 12 residues. The CDR3 here is CASRGGSYEQYF. The CDR3 coding sequence is TGTGCCAGCCGAGGGGGATCCTACGAGCAGTACTTC.

In its sample, this clone ranks as large. The chain joins TRBV5-5 to TRBJ1-4; D uncertain. The CDR3 contains 13 residues. The germline CDR1 and CDR2 sequences are SGHKS and YYEKEE (reference sequence). The V end was cut by 0 bases, the J end by 5 bases, with 5 bases between. CDR3 in DNA: TGTGCCAGCAGCTTGGACGTCAATGAAAAACTGTTTTTT. Translating gives CASSLDVNEKLFF.

The chain recombines TRBV11-3 with TRBJ2-6; TRBD2 is a possible D gene (5 bases). Germline values: CDR1 SGHNT, CDR2 YENEEA. CDR3 size: 16 residues. Trimming took off 5 bases at V and 0 bases at J, with 11 bases between the two ends. The CDR3 DNA follows: TGTGCCAGCAGCCCCTCAGGACTCTCTGGGGCCAACGTCCTGACTTTC. It encodes CASSPSGLSGANVLTF.

This clone was recorded only once. The rearrangement links TRBV27 to TRBJ2-7, with TRBD1 as a possible D gene (5 bases). Looked up from germline, CDR1 is MNHEY and CDR2 is SMNVEV (reference sequence). Trimming took 3 bases from V and 5 from J, leaving 11 bases between them. The CDR3 loop spans 13 amino acids. CDR3 coding DNA: TGTGCCAGCAGTTTGGCAGGGAAGCACGAGCAGTACTTC. It encodes CASSLAGKHEQYF.

V and J are TRBV6-5 and TRBJ2-2, with TRBD2 identical over 8 bases. Germline V lookup: CDR1 MNHEY, CDR2 SVGAGI. The CDR3 covers 15 residues. Unmatched junction bases numbered 5, after V lost 6 bases and J lost 2 bases. The DNA of the CDR3 is TGTGCCAGCAGACGGGGGGGGCGAAACACCGGGGAGCTGTTTTTT. Encoded protein: CASRRGGRNTGELFF.

The rearrangement joins TRBV2 to TRBJ2-5, with D uncertain. The V end lost 4 bases, the J end lost 2 bases, and 2 bases lay between the germline ends. This CDR3 spans 11 amino acids. Germline values: CDR1 SNHLY, CDR2 FYNNEI. The CDR3 DNA follows: TGTGCCAGCAGTGTTCAAGAGACCCAGTACTTC. Its translation is CASSVQETQYF.